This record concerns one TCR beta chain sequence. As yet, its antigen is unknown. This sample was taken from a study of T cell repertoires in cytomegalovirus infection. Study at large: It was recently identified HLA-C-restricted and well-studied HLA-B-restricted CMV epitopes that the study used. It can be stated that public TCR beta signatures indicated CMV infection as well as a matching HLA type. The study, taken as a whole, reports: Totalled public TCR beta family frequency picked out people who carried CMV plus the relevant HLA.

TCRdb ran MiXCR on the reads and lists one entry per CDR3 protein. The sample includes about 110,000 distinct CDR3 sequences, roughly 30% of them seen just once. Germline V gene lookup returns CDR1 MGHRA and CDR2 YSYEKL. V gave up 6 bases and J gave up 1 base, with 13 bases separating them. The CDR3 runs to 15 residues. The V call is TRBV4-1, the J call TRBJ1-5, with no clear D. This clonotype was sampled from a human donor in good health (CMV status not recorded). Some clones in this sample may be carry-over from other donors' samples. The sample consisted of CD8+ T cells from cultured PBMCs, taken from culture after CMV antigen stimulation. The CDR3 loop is CASSAFPGSNQPQHF. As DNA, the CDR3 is TGCGCCAGCAGTGCTTTCCCAGGCAGCAATCAGCCCCAGCATTTT.